This T cell receptor beta chain is drawn from a study of shared clonotypes between healthy human individuals. The assay was immunoSEQ multiplex PCR, and TCRdb's table has in-frame clones only and misses some. The sample carries some 660,000 clones, around 73% recorded once. Germline V gives CDR1 MGHRA, CDR2 YSYEKL. The CDR3 has 14 residues. V lost 5 bases, J lost 4 bases, and 14 bases lay in between. This receptor was identified in a woman under 40 in good health. The genes are TRBV4-1 and TRBJ1-2; D might be TRBD1 (6 bases). The sample consisted of memory CD4+ T cells sorted from blood. Subset given: CD45RA-negative fraction. The CDR3 is CASSSPGQLYGYTF. For the CDR3, the DNA is TGCGCCAGCAGCTCCCCAGGACAGCTCTATGGCTACACCTTC.